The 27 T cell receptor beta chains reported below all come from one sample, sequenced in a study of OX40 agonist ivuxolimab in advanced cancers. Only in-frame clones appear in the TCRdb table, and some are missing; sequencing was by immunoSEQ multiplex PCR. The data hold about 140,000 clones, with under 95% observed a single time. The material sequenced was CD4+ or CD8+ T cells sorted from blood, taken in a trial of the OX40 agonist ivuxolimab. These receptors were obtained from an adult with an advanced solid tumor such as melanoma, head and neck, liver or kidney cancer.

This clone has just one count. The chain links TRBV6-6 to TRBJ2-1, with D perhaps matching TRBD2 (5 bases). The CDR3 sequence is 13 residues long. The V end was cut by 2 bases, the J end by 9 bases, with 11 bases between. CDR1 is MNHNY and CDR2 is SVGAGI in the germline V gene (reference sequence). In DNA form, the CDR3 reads TGTGCCAGCAGTTACCACGGGGTGAGTGAGCAGTTCTTC. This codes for CASSYHGVSEQFF.

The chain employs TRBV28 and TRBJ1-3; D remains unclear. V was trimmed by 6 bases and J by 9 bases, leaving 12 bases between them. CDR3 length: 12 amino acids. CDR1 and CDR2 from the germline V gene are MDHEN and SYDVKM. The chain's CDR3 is CASSPTPRTIYF. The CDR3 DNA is TGTGCCAGCAGCCCCACCCCGCGCACCATATATTTT.

DNA for the CDR3: TGTGCCATCAGCCCCGGACTAGCGGGCCGGTCGGATACGCAGTATTTT. Its translation: CAISPGLAGRSDTQYF. The V call is TRBV10-3, the J call TRBJ2-3, with 11 bases aligning to TRBD2. Germline V gene data show CDR1 as ENHRY and CDR2 as SYGVKD. The CDR3 spans 16 residues. V trimming: 6 bases; J trimming: 6 bases; junction bases outside the gene matches: 11.

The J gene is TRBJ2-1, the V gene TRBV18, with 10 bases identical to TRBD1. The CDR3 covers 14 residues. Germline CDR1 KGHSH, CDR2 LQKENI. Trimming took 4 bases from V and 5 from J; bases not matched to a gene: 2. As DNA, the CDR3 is TGTGCCAGCTCACGTGGGACAGGGGACAATGAGCAGTTCTTC. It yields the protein CASSRGTGDNEQFF.

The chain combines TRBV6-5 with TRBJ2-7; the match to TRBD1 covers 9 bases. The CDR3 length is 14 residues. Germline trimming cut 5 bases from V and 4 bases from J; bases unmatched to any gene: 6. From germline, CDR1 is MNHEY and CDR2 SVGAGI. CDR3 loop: CASSKRGTGYEQYF. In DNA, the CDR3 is TGTGCCAGCAGTAAACGGGGGACAGGGTACGAGCAGTACTTC.

CDR3 sequence: CASTPRGDQPQHF. CDR3 DNA sequence: TGTGCCAGCACCCCCCGGGGAGATCAGCCCCAGCATTTT. The J gene is TRBJ1-5, the V gene TRBV6-1; no definite D call. Germline lookup yields CDR1 MNHNS and CDR2 SASEGT. V lost 7 bases and J 5 bases, leaving 12 bases between the germline ends. The CDR3 extends over 13 amino acids.

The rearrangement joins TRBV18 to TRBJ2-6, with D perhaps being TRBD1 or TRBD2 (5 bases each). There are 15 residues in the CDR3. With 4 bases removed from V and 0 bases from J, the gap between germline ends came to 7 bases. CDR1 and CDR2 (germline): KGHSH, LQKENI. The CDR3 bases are TGTGCCAGCTCACAGGGGAGCTCTGGGGCCAACGTCCTGACTTTC. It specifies CASSQGSSGANVLTF.

The CDR3 loop reads CASSKAYPSWTVNSGNTIYF. In nucleotides, the CDR3 is TGTGCCAGCAGCAAAGCCTATCCTTCCTGGACAGTTAACTCTGGAAACACCATATATTTT. The V call is TRBV21-1, the J call TRBJ1-3; the table calls TRBD1, which could not be checked here. TRBV21-1 is labeled a pseudogene. The CDR3 loop spans 20 amino acids.

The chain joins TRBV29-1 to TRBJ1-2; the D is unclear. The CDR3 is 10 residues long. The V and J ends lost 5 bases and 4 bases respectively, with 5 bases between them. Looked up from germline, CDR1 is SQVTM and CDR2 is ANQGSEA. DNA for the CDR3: TGCAGCGTTTCCGCCTATGGCTACACCTTC. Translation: CSVSAYGYTF.

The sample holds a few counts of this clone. The CDR3 protein is CASSQGVMNTEAFF. Written as DNA, the CDR3 is TGTGCCAGCTCACAGGGCGTTATGAACACTGAAGCTTTCTTT. The chain combines TRBV18 with TRBJ1-1; D call uncertain. The CDR3 has 14 amino acids. The V and J ends lost 4 bases and 0 bases respectively, with 9 bases between them. Looked up from germline, CDR1 is KGHSH and CDR2 is LQKENI.

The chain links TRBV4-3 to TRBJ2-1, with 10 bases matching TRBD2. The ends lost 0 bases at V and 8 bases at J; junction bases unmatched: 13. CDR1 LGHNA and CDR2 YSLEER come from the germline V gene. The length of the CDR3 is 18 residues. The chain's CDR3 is CASSQDWTSGPLGYEQFF. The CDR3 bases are TGCGCCAGCAGCCAAGATTGGACTAGCGGCCCCCTGGGGTATGAGCAGTTCTTC.

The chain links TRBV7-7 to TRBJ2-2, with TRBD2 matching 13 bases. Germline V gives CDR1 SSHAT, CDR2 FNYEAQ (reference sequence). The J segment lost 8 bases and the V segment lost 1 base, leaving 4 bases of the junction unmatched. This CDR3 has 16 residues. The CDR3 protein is CASSLDGLAGAGELFF. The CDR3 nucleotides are TGTGCCAGCAGCTTAGACGGACTAGCGGGGGCTGGGGAGCTGTTTTTT.

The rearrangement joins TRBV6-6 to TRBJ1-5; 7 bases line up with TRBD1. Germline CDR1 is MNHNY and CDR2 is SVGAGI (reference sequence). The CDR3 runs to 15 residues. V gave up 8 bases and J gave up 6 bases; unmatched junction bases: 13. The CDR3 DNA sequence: TGTGCCAGCGGACCCAGGGGGGGGCGGTCTCAGCCCCAGCATTTT. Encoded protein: CASGPRGGRSQPQHF.

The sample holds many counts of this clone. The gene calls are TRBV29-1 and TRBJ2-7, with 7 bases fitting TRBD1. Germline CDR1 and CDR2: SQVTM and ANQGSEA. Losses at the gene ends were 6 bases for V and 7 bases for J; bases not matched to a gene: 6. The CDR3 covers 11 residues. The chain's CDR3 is CSVGTDREQYF. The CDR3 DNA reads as TGCAGCGTCGGGACAGACAGAGAGCAGTACTTC.

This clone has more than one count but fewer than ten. DNA for the CDR3: TGTGCCAGCACCCTAAGTCCAGGAGACACTGAAGCTTTCTTT. It translates to CASTLSPGDTEAFF. The chain uses TRBV9 and TRBJ1-1, with D unresolved. V lost 6 bases and J 3 bases, leaving 15 bases between the germline ends. This CDR3 has 14 amino acids. The V gene's germline CDR1 is SGDLS and CDR2 YYNGEE.

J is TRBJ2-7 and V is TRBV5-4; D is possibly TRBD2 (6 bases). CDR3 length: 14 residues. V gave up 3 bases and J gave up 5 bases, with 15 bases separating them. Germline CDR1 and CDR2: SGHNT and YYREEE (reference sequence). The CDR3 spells CASSSLLGGNEQYF. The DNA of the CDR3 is TGTGCCAGCAGCTCATTATTAGGAGGGAACGAGCAGTACTTC.

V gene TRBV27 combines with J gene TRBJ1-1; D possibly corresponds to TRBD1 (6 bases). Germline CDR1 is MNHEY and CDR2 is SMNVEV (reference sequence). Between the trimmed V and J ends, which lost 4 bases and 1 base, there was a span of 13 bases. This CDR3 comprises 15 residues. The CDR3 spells CASSSRGHPNTEAFF. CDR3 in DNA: TGTGCCAGCAGTTCTCGGGGACACCCGAACACTGAAGCTTTCTTT.

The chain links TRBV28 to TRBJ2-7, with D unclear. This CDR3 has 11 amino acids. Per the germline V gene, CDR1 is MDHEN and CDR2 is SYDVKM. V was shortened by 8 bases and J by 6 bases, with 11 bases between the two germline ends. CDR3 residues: CASLLGSEQYF. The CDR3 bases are TGTGCCAGCTTATTGGGATCCGAGCAGTACTTC.

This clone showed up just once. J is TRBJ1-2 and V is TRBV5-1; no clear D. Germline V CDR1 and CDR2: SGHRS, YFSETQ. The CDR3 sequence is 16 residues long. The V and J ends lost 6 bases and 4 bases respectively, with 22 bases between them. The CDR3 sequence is CASNSLPGPTSYGYTF. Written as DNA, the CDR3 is TGCGCCAGCAATTCTCTACCGGGCCCAACCTCCTATGGCTACACCTTC. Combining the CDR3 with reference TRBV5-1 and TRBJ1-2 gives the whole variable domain KAGVTQTPRYLIKTRGQQVTLSCSPISGHRSVSWYQQTPGQGLQFLFEYFSETQRNKGNFPGRFSGRQFSNSRSEMNVSTLELGDSALYLCASNSLPGPTSYGYTFGSGTRLTVV.

In DNA, the CDR3 is TGTGCCAGCAGCCGTCAACCAGCCGGGACAGGGGCTTACGAGCAGTACTTC. Protein product: CASSRQPAGTGAYEQYF. This chain links TRBV7-9 with TRBJ2-7; 10 bases match TRBD1. The germline V gene encodes CDR1 SEHNR and CDR2 FQNEAQ (reference sequence). V lost 5 bases to trimming and J lost 4 bases; unmatched junction nucleotides: 14. This CDR3 has 17 amino acids.

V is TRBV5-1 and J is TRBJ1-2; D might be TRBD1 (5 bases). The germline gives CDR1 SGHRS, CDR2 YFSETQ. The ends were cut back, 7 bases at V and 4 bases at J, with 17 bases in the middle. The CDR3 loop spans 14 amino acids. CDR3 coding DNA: TGCGCCAGCGTGAGGGATGGGGCCAGCTATGGCTACACCTTC. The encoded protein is CASVRDGASYGYTF.

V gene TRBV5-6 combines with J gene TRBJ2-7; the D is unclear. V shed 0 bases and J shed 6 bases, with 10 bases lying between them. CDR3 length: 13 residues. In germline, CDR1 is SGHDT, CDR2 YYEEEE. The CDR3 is CASSLGQIGEQYF. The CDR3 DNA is TGTGCCAGCAGCTTGGGCCAGATCGGCGAGCAGTACTTC.

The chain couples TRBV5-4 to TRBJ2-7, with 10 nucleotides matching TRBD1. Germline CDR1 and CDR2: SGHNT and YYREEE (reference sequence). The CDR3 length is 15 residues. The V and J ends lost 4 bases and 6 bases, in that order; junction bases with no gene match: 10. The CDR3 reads CASSATGTGVSEQYF. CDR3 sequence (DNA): TGTGCCAGCAGCGCTACCGGGACAGGGGTATCCGAGCAGTACTTC.

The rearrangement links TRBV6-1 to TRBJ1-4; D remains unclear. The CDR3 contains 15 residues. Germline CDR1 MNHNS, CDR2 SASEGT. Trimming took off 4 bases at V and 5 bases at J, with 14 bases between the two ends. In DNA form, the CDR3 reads TGTGCCAGCAGTGGCCAGGACCTCGGGAATGAAAAACTGTTTTTT. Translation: CASSGQDLGNEKLFF.

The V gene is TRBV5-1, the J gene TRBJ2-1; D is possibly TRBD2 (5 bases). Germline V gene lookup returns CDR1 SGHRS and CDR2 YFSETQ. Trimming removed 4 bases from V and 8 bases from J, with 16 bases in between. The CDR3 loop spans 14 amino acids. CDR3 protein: CASSPGPGSDEQFF. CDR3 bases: TGCGCCAGCAGCCCCGGGCCGGGAAGCGATGAGCAGTTCTTC. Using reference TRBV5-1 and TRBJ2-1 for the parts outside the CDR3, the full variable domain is KAGVTQTPRYLIKTRGQQVTLSCSPISGHRSVSWYQQTPGQGLQFLFEYFSETQRNKGNFPGRFSGRQFSNSRSEMNVSTLELGDSALYLCASSPGPGSDEQFFGPGTRLTVL.

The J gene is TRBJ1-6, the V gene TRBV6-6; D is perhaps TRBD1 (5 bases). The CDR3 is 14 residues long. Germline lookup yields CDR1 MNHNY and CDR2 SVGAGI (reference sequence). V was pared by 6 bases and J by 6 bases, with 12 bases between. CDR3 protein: CASRPGRFNSPLHF. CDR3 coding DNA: TGTGCCAGCAGACCAGGGCGGTTTAATTCACCCCTCCACTTT.

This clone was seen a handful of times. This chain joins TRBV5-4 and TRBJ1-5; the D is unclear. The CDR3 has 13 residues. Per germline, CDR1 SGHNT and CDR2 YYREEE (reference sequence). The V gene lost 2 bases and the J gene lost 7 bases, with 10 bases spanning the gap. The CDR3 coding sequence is TGTGCCAGCAGCTTCGGGGTGCAGCAGCCCCAGCATTTT. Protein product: CASSFGVQQPQHF.